Below, one T cell receptor beta chain is given with its context. Its antigen remains unknown. This record comes from a study of T-cell memory formation after mild COVID-19. About the study: Largely donor-specific TCR clusters were found. Study-level findings and limits: CD4+ clones that contracted lay mainly in CM and EM; CD8+ ones lay in EMRA. Some clones that responded turned up in pre-infection memory, which suggests that cross-reactive memory joined in.

Trimming pared 6 bases from V and 4 bases from J, leaving 16 bases between. The CDR3 is 15 amino acids. Each CDR3 protein gets one entry after TCRdb re-called the 5' RACE reads with MiXCR. Among approximately 180,000 distinct CDR3 sequences, about a sixth were seen once, and the ten largest hold 2% to 2.5%. Material: PBMCs or a T cell subset sorted from them (not recorded which). The source of this sequence is an adult woman who had mild COVID-19 (a few samples of this study predate the infection). Cell type and time point are not known. The chain is built from TRBV12-3 or TRBV12-4 and TRBJ2-1; D remains ambiguous. The CDR3 sequence is CASSGRTLAYNEQFF. CDR3 sequence (DNA): TGTGCCAGCAGCGGACGGACCCTTGCGTACAATGAGCAGTTCTTC.